This is a list of T cell receptor beta chains from one sample in a study of blood T cell repertoires in COVID-19. Produced via immunoSEQ multiplex PCR; TCRdb's table is partial and in-frame only. The sample carries approximately 300,000 clones, roughly 86% recorded once. Sequences were obtained from peripheral blood. Receptor source: a woman aged 25 to 39 with COVID-19, enrolled during active disease. The CDR3 runs from the conserved cysteine through the conserved F or W. The D gene is left open where the match is weak. Not all rows give a size; the values are once, few, many and, for expanded clones, a class.

TRBV4-2	TRBJ2-1	16	TRBD2	many	CASSLDGGGSYNEQFF	TGTGCCAGCAGCCTGGACGGGGGGGGCTCCTACAATGAGCAGTTCTTC
TRBV5-4	TRBJ2-2	14	.	.	CASSLDGGTGELFF	TGTGCCAGCAGCTTGGACGGGGGTACCGGGGAGCTGTTTTTT
TRBV2	TRBJ2-7	17	.	.	CASSELTDSQASYEQYF	TGTGCCAGCAGTGAACTCACCGACAGCCAAGCTTCCTACGAGCAGTACTTC
TRBV2	TRBJ2-5	12	.	.	CASSRGSETQYF	TGTGCCAGCAGTAGGGGGTCCGAGACCCAGTACTTC
TRBV5-4	TRBJ1-6	17	TRBD1	.	CASSLGIRGRVNSPLHF	TGTGCCAGCAGCCTTGGTATCAGGGGGCGCGTGAATTCACCCCTCCACTTT
TRBV5-1	TRBJ2-2	14	.	.	CASSGTTNTGELFF	TGCGCCAGCTCCGGGACAACGAACACCGGGGAGCTGTTTTTT
TRBV11-3	TRBJ2-7	15	.	.	CASSSGYAFSKEQYF	TGTGCCAGCAGCTCGGGGTATGCCTTTTCGAAAGAGCAGTACTTC
TRBV19	TRBJ2-7	13	.	few	CASMEMAGGEQYF	TGTGCCAGTATGGAGATGGCGGGCGGCGAGCAGTACTTC
TRBV5-6	TRBJ2-1	16	.	.	CASSLTGYSQLGEQFF	TGTGCCAGCAGCTTGACAGGGTATAGCCAATTAGGTGAGCAGTTCTTC
TRBV15	TRBJ1-2	15	TRBD1	.	CATSRWDSSGYGYTF	TGTGCCACCAGCAGGTGGGACAGCTCTGGCTATGGCTACACCTTC
TRBV21-1	TRBJ2-7	14	.	.	CASSSGQGAYEQYF	TGTGCCAGCAGCTCAGGACAGGGGGCCTACGAGCAGTACTTC
TRBV3-1/TRBV3-2	TRBJ1-5	13	.	.	CASSRQVNQPQHF	TGTGCCAGCAGCCGACAGGTCAATCAGCCCCAGCATTTT
TRBV2	TRBJ2-7	13	.	.	CASSAQQGYEQYF	TGTGCCAGCAGTGCCCAACAGGGCTACGAGCAGTACTTC
TRBV5-1	TRBJ2-1	14	TRBD1	.	CASSLGSGGVEQFF	TGCGCCAGCAGCTTGGGTTCAGGGGGCGTCGAGCAGTTCTTC
TRBV7-9	TRBJ2-1	12	TRBD2	.	CASSRNERGEFF	TGTGCCAGCAGCAGAAATGAGCGGGGGGAGTTCTTC
TRBV7-9	TRBJ1-6	16	TRBD1	.	CASSLEGAGAASPLHF	TGTGCCAGCAGCTTAGAGGGGGCAGGGGCGGCTTCACCCCTCCACTTT
TRBV28	TRBJ1-6	15	TRBD1	.	CASSARTGGNSPLHF	TGTGCCAGCTCCGCAAGGACAGGGGGCAATTCACCCCTCCACTTT
TRBV4-1	TRBJ2-7	16	TRBD2	.	CASSQGGGGGMREQYF	TGCGCCAGCAGCCAAGGTGGCGGGGGGGGAATGCGGGAGCAGTACTTC
TRBV6-4	TRBJ1-6	15	.	.	CASTRGGEYNSPLHF	TGTGCCAGCACCCGGGGAGGGGAGTATAATTCACCCCTCCACTTT
TRBV18	TRBJ1-2	15	TRBD1	.	CASSPQGQGNYGYTF	TGTGCCAGCTCCCCTCAGGGACAGGGGAACTATGGCTACACCTTC
TRBV27	TRBJ1-5	13	.	.	CASSLSAGQPQHF	TGTGCCAGCAGTTTATCAGCTGGTCAGCCCCAGCATTTT
TRBV3-1/TRBV3-2	TRBJ2-2	17	TRBD2	.	CASSREVGLAYTGELFF	TGTGCCAGCAGCCGAGAGGTGGGACTAGCGTACACCGGGGAGCTGTTTTTT
TRBV2	TRBJ1-5	14	.	once	CASRAAGNNQPQHF	TGTGCCAGCAGGGCAGCCGGGAACAATCAGCCCCAGCATTTT
TRBV4-2	TRBJ2-2	16	.	.	CASSQARQAVPGELFF	TGTGCCAGCAGCCAAGCGAGACAGGCTGTACCCGGGGAGCTGTTTTTT
TRBV4-1	TRBJ1-1	13	.	.	CASSQGGLTEAFF	TGCGCCAGCAGCCAAGGAGGGCTCACTGAAGCTTTCTTT
TRBV6-5	TRBJ2-7	15	TRBD1	.	CASSYFRQGRHEQYF	TGTGCCAGCAGTTACTTTCGACAGGGGAGACACGAGCAGTACTTC
TRBV5-3	TRBJ2-5	18	TRBD2	.	CARSLSLAGDLRWETQYF	TGTGCCAGAAGCTTGTCACTAGCGGGGGACCTAAGGTGGGAGACCCAGTACTTC
TRBV27	TRBJ2-2	17	.	.	CASSLWRGLANTGELFF	TGTGCCAGCAGTTTATGGCGGGGTCTCGCGAACACCGGGGAGCTGTTTTTT
TRBV28	TRBJ2-4	17	TRBD1	once	CASSFSQTTGFKNIQYF	TGTGCCAGCAGTTTCAGCCAAACGACAGGGTTCAAAAACATTCAGTACTTC
TRBV19	TRBJ1-6	17	.	.	CASSEVGVSSYNSPLHF	TGTGCCAGTAGTGAAGTCGGTGTAAGCTCCTATAATTCACCCCTCCACTTT
TRBV9	TRBJ1-5	15	TRBD1	.	CASSATGVSNQPQHF	TGTGCCAGCAGCGCGACAGGGGTTAGCAATCAGCCCCAGCATTTT
TRBV5-1	TRBJ2-2	14	.	.	CATQDTGVNGELFF	TGCGCCACCCAGGACACCGGAGTGAACGGGGAGCTGTTTTTT
TRBV12-3/TRBV12-4	TRBJ2-3	13	TRBD2	once	CASTPGGGNTQYF	TGTGCCAGCACCCCGGGGGGTGGAAATACGCAGTATTTT
TRBV5-5	TRBJ2-7	14	TRBD1	once	CASSLGTGPYEQYF	TGTGCCAGCAGCCTGGGGACAGGGCCCTACGAGCAGTACTTC
TRBV6-5	TRBJ1-5	13	TRBD1	.	CASSRDRDQPQHF	TGTGCCAGCAGCCGCGACAGGGATCAGCCCCAGCATTTT
TRBV9	TRBJ1-2	16	TRBD1	many	CASSDDRGNSWDGYTF	TGTGCCAGCAGCGATGACAGGGGAAATAGTTGGGATGGCTACACCTTC